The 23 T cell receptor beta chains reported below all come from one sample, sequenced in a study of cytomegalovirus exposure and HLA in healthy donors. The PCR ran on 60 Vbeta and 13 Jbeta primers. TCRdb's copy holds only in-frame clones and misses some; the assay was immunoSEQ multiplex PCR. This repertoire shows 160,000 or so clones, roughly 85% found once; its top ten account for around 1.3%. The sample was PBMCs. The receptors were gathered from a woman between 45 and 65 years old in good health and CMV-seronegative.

CDR3 loop: CASSKFLPGQGVRDYGYTF. The CDR3, as DNA: TGTGCCAGCAGTAAATTCCTACCGGGACAGGGGGTACGTGACTATGGCTACACCTTC. The chain uses TRBV7-2 and TRBJ1-2, with 11 nucleotides matching TRBD1. In germline, CDR1 is SGHTA, CDR2 FQGNSA. V gave up 6 bases and J gave up 3 bases; unmatched junction bases: 18. This CDR3 has 19 residues.

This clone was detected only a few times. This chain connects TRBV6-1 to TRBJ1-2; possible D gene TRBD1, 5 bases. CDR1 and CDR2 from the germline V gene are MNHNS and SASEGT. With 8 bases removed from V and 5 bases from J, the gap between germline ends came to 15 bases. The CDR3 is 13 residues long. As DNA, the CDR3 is TGTGCCAGCCGATTCGGGGGTCAATATGGCTACACCTTC. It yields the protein CASRFGGQYGYTF.

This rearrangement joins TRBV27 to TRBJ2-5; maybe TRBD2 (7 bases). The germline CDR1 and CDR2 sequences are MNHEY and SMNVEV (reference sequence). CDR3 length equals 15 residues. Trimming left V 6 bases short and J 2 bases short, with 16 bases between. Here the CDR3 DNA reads TGTGCCAGCAGAGCATGGGGGGGACATCAAGAGACCCAGTACTTC. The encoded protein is CASRAWGGHQETQYF.

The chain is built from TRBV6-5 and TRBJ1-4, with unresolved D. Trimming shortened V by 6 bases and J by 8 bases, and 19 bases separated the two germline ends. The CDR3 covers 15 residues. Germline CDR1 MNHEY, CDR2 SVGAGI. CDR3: CASSRGMPQIEKLFF. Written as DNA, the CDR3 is TGTGCCAGCAGCCGCGGCATGCCGCAGATCGAAAAACTGTTTTTT.

The CDR3 protein is CASSKAVQRSSYNEQFF. CDR3 coding DNA: TGTGCCAGCAGCAAAGCGGTCCAGCGGAGCTCCTACAATGAGCAGTTCTTC. The V and J genes are TRBV21-1 and TRBJ2-1; TRBD2 is the table's D call and was not checked against the DNA. TRBV21-1 is given as a pseudogene. The CDR3 has 17 amino acids.

The DNA for the CDR3 is TGTGCCACCAACAAACTCCAGGATACCTACAATGAAAAACTGTTTTTT. It yields the protein CATNKLQDTYNEKLFF. The J gene is TRBJ1-4, the V gene TRBV7-9; D not certain. The germline gives CDR1 SEHNR, CDR2 FQNEAQ (reference sequence). V lost 10 bases, J lost 5 bases, and 23 bases lay in between. The CDR3 contains 16 residues.

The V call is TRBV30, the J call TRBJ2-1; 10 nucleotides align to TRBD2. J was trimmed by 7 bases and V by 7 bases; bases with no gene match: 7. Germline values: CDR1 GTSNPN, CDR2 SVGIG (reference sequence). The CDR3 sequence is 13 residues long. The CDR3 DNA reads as TGTGCCTCCCAGAAGACTAGCGGGAATGAGCAGTTCTTC. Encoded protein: CASQKTSGNEQFF.

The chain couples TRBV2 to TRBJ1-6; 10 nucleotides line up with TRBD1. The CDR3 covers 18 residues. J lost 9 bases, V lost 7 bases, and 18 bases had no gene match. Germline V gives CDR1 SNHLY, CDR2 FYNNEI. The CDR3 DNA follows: TGTGCCAGCAAATGGGGCGGGACAGGGGATTTTGTAAGTTCACCCCTCCACTTT. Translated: CASKWGGTGDFVSSPLHF.

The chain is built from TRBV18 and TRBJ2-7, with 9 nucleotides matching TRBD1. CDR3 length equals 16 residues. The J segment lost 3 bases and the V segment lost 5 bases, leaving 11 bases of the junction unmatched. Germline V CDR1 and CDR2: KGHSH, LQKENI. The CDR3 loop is CASSSQGQGSIYEQYF. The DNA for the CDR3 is TGTGCCAGCTCATCGCAAGGACAGGGGAGTATCTACGAGCAGTACTTC.

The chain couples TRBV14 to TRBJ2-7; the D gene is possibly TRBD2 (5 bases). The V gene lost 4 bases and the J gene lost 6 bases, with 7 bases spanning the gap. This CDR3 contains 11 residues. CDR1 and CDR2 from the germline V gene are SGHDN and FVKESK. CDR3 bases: TGTGCCAGCAGCCTAGGGAGCGAGCAGTACTTC. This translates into CASSLGSEQYF.

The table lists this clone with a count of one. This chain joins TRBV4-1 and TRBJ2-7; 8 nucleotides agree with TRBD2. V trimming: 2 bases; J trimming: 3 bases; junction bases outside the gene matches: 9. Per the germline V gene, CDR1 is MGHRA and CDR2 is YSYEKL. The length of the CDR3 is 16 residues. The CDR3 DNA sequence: TGCGCCAGCAGCCAATCGTCACTAGCGGCGAACTACGAGCAGTACTTC. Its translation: CASSQSSLAANYEQYF.

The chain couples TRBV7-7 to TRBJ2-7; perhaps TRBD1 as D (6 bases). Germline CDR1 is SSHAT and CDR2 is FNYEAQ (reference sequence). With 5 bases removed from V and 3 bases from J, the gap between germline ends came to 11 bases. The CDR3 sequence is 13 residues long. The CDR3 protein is CASSEDRLYEQYF. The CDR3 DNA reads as TGTGCCAGCAGCGAGGACAGACTCTACGAGCAGTACTTC.

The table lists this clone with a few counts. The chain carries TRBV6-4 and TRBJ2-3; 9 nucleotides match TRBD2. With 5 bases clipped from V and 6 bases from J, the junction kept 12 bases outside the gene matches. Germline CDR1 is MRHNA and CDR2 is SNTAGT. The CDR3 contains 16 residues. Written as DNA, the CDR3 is TGTGCCAGCAGTCCAGAGAGTAGCGGGGGAGGGGATACGCAGTATTTT. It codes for CASSPESSGGGDTQYF.

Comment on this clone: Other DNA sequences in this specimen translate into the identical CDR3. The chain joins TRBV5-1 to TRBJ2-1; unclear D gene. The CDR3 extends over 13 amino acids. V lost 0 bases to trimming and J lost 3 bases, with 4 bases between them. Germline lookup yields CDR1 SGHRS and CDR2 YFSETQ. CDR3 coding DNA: TGCGCCAGCAGCTTGGACAGCTACAATGAGCAGTTCTTC. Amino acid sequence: CASSLDSYNEQFF.

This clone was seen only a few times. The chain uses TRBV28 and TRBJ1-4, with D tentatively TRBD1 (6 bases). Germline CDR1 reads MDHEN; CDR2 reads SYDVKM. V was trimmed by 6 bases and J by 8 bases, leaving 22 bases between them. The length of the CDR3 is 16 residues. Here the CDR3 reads CASRPFTGRGLEKLFF. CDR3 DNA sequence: TGTGCCAGCAGACCATTTACAGGGAGGGGTTTAGAAAAACTGTTTTTT.

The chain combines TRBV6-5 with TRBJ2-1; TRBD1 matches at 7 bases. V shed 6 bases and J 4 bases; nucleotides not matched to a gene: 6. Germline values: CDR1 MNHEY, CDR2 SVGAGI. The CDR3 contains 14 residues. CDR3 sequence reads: CASSLKDRYNEQFF. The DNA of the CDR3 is TGTGCCAGCAGCCTGAAGGACAGGTACAATGAGCAGTTCTTC.

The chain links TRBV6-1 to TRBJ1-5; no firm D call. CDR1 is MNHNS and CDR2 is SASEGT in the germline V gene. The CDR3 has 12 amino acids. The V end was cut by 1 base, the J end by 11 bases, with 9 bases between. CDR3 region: CASSEVLGTQHF. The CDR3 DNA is TGTGCCAGCAGTGAAGTTCTCGGGACCCAGCATTTT.

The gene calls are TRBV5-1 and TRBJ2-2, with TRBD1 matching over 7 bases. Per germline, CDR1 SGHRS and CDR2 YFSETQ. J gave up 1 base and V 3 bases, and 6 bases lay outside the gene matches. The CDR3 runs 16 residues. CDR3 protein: CASSYLTGVNTGELFF. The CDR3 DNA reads TGCGCCAGCAGCTATCTTACAGGGGTGAACACCGGGGAGCTGTTTTTT. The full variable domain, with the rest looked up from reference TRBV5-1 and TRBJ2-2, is KAGVTQTPRYLIKTRGQQVTLSCSPISGHRSVSWYQQTPGQGLQFLFEYFSETQRNKGNFPGRFSGRQFSNSRSEMNVSTLELGDSALYLCASSYLTGVNTGELFFGEGSRLTVL.

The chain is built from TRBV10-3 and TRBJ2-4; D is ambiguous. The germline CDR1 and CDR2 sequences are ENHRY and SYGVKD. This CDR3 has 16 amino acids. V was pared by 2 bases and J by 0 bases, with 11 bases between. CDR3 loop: CAISETRVLAKNIQYF. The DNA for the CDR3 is TGTGCCATCAGTGAGACGCGTGTCCTAGCCAAAAACATTCAGTACTTC.

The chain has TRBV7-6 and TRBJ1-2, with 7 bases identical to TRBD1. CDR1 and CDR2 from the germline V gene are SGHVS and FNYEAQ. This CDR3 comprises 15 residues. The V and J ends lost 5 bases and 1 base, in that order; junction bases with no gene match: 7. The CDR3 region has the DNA TGTGCCAGCAGCCTTGGGACAGCCGATAACTATGGCTACACCTTC. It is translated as CASSLGTADNYGYTF.

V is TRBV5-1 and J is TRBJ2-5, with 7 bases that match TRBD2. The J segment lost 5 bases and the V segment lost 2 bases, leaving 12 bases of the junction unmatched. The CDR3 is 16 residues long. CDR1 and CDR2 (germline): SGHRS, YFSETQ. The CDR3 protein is CASSFTGSGALETQYF. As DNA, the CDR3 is TGCGCCAGCAGCTTTACCGGCAGCGGGGCCCTGGAGACCCAGTACTTC.

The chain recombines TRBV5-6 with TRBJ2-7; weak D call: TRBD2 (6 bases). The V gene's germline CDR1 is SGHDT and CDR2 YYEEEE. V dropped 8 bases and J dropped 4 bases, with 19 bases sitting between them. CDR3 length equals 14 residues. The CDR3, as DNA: TGTGCCAGTGGTTACCGGGGGTGGAGTTACGAGCAGTACTTC. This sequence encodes CASGYRGWSYEQYF.

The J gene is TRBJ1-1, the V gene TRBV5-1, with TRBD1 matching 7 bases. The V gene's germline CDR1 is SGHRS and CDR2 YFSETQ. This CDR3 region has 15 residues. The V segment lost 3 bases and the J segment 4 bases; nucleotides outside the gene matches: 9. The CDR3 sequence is CASSSVGGRGTEAFF. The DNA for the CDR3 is TGCGCCAGCAGCTCAGTAGGGGGCCGCGGCACTGAAGCTTTCTTT.